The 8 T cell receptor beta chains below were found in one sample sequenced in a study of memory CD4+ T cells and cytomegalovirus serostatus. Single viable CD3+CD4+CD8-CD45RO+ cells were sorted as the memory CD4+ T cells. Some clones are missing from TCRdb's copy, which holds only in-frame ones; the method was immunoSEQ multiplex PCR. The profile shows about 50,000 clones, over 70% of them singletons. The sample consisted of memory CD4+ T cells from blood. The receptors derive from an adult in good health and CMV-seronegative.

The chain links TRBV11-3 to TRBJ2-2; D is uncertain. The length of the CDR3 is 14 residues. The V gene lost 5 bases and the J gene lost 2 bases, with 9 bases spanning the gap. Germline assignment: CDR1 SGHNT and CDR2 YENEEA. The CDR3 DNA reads TGTGCCAGCAGCCCGACACCAAACACCGGGGAGCTGTTTTTT. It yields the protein CASSPTPNTGELFF.

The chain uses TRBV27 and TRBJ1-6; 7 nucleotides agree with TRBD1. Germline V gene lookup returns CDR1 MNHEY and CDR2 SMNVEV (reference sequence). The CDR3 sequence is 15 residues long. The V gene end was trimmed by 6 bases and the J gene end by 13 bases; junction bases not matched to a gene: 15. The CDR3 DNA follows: TGTGCCAGCAGCACCGACAGGGCCCCATTTTCGCCCCTCCACTTT. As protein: CASSTDRAPFSPLHF.

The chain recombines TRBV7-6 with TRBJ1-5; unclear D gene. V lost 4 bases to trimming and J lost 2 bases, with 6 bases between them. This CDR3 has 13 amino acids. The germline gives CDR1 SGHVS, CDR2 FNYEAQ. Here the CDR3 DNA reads TGTGCCAGCAGCTCATCAGGCAATCAGCCCCAGCATTTT. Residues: CASSSSGNQPQHF. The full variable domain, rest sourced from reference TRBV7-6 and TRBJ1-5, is GAGVSQSPRYKVTKRGQDVALRCDPISGHVSLYWYRQALGQGPEFLTYFNYEAQQDKSGLPNDRFSAERPEGSISTLTIQRTEQRDSAMYRCASSSSGNQPQHFGDGTRLSIL.

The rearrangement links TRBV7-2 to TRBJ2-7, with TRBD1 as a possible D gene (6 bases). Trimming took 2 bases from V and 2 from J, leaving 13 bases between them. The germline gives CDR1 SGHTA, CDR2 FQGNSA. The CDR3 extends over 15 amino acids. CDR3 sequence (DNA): TGTGCCAGCAGCTTAAGCGACAGGCTACCCTACGAGCAGTACTTC. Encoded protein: CASSLSDRLPYEQYF.

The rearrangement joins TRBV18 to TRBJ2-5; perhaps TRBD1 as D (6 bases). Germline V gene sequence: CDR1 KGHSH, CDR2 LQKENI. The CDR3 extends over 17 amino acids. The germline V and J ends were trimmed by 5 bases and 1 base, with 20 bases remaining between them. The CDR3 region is CASSGEPFTTGQETQYF. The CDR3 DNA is TGTGCCAGCTCAGGCGAACCGTTTACGACAGGCCAAGAGACCCAGTACTTC.

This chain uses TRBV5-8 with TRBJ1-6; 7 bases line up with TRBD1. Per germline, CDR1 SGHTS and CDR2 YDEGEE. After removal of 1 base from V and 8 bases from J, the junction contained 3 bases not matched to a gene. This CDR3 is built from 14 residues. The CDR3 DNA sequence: TGTGCCAGCAGCTTGACAGGGGAGTATTCACCCCTCCACTTT. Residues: CASSLTGEYSPLHF.

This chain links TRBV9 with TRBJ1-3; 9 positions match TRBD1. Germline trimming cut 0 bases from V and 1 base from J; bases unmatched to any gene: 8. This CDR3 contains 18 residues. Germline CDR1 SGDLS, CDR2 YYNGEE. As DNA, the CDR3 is TGTGCCAGCAGCGTAGAGCCGGGACAGGGCTTATCTGGAAACACCATATATTTT. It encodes CASSVEPGQGLSGNTIYF.

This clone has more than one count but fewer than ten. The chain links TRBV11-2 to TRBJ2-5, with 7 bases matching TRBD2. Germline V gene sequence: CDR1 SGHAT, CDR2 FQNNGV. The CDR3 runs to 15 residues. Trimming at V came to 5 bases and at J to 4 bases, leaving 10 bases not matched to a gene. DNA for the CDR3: TGTGCCAGCAGCCGGACTAGATTAGGTGGAGAGACCCAGTACTTC. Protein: CASSRTRLGGETQYF.